This T cell receptor (beta chain) was identified during a study of high-grade serous ovarian cancer treatment subgroups (dated by TCRdb to the early 2020s). As for the study more broadly: On average, sequencing produced about 14,000 reads and 7,494 unique TCR beta rearrangements for each sample. In total there were roughly 81 samples, since every patient provided one primary tumor sample and two metastatic tumor samples. The study profiled TCR beta repertoires in high-grade serous ovarian cancer patients grouped by complete gross resection or neoadjuvant chemotherapy response under a laparoscopic triage algorithm. The approximately 30-patient cohort included 10 patients with no residual disease after primary surgery (R0), 10 excellent NACT responders, and 10 poor NACT responders. Results and caveats for the whole study, not just this receptor: Spatial information was not captured by bulk tumor TCR sequencing, so insight into HGSC tumor complexity and diversity was limited. Repertoire similarity between tumors from the same patient ranged from roughly 0.11 to 0.8, while tumors from different patients showed almost no similarity. The TCR repertoire analyses centered on CDR3, and CDR1 and CDR2 were not analyzed. TCR clonal relatedness was found to be positively correlated with neoantigen level and, by trend, with copy number variation and mutation load derived from whole-genome sequencing.

High-throughput TCR profiling via ImmunoSEQ was performed on the 90 or so tumor samples. From the authors' description of their analysis: Repertoire diversity metrics included richness (unique productive sequences), clonality, evenness and relatedness; Bhattacharyya coefficient assessed similarity between samples. A sensitivity analysis excluded TCRs with fewer than two reads and gave consistent conclusions. Imported from immuneACCESS, the table was reduced by TCRdb to in-frame sequences with V and J called. These copies leave out some clones; in studies compared against another copy, an unresolved V gene accounts for under half, and the cause of the remainder is not known. The V and J calls and clone size are taken from that table; D and trimming were inferred from the DNA. The table for this sample lists roughly 12,000 clones; around 83% of them were counted only once. Clones ranked in the top ten supply under 8.5% of the sample.

Collection of tumor samples took place before definitive surgery or chemotherapy. Genomic DNA was extracted by the MD Anderson Biospecimen Extraction Resource, and TCR sequencing was done by the MD Anderson Cancer Genomics Laboratory. The sample holds one count of this clone. What antigen it recognizes has not been identified. Within one base of it there is no much larger clone, and no base qualities were kept. The CDR3 contains 16 residues, cysteine and phenylalanine counted. Just the 48-base CDR3 DNA is kept, in frame starting at base 1. For CDR1 and CDR2, the germline V gene lists ENHRY and SYGVKD. Between the V and J ends, shortened by 0 bases and 0 bases respectively, the junction contains 8 bases.

This clonotype originated in a human donor with high-grade serous ovarian cancer. The rearranged segments are TRBV10-3 and TRBJ2-2, with a weak D call of TRBD2 (6 bases match). The sample consisted of tumor tissue. The DNA sequence is given as TGTGCCATCAGTGAGTCGGGGGACTCGAACACCGGGGAGCTGTTTTTT. It translates as CAISESGDSNTGELFF.